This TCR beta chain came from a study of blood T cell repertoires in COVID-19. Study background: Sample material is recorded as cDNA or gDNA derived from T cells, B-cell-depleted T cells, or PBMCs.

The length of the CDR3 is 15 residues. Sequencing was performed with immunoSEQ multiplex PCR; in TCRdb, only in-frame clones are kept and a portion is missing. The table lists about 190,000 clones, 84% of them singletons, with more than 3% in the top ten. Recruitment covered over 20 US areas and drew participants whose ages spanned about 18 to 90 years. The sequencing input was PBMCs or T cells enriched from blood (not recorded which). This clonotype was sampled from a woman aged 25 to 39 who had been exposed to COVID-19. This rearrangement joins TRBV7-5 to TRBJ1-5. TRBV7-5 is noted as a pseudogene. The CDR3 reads CARSSNRRGNQPQHF. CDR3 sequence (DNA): TGTGCCAGAAGCTCGAATCGGAGGGGCAATCAGCCCCAGCATTTT.